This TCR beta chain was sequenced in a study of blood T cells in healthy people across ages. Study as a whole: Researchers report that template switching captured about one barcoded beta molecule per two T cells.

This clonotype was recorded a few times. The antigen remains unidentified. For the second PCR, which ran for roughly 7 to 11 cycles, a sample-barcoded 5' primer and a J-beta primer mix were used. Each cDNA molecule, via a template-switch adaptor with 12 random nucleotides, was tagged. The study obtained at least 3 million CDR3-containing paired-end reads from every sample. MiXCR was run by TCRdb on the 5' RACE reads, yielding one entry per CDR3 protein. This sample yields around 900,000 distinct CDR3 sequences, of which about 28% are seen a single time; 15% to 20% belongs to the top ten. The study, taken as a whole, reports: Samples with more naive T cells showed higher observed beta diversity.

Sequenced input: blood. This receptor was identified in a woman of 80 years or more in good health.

The CDR3 is CASSPQGRGGREQYF. The CDR3 nucleotides read TGTGCCAGCAGCCCCCAGGGGCGGGGGGGTCGCGAGCAGTACTTC. This rearrangement joins TRBV3-1 to TRBJ2-7; 9 positions agree with TRBD2. The germline gives CDR1 LGHDT, CDR2 YNNKEL (reference sequence). The CDR3 is 15 amino acids. The V and J ends lost 4 bases and 6 bases, in that order; junction bases with no gene match: 10.